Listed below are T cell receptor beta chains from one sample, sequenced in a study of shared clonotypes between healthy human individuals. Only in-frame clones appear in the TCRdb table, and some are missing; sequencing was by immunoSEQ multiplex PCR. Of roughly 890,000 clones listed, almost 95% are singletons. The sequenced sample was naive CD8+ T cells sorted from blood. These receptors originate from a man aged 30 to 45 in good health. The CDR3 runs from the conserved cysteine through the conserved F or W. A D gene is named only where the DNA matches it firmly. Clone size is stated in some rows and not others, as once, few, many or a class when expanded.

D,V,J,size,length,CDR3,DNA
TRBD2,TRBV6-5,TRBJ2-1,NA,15,CASSHTSGAYNEQFF,TGTGCCAGCAGTCACACTAGCGGAGCCTACAATGAGCAGTTCTTC
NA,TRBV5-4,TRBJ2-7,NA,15,CASSSSGGISYEQYF,TGTGCCAGCAGCTCGAGCGGCGGAATATCCTACGAGCAGTACTTC
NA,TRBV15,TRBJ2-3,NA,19,CATSRDSFVETSVADTQYF,TGTGCCACCAGCAGAGATAGCTTCGTAGAGACTAGTGTCGCAGATACGCAGTATTTT
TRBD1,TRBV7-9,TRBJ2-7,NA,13,CASTGQASYEQYF,TGTGCCAGCACCGGACAGGCGTCCTACGAGCAGTACTTC
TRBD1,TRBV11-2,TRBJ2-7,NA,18,CASSSNPMTGGSPYEQYF,TGTGCCAGCAGCTCAAATCCCATGACAGGGGGCTCCCCCTACGAGCAGTACTTC
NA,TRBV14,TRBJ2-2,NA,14,CASSQGGDTGELFF,TGTGCCAGCAGCCAGGGTGGGGACACCGGGGAGCTGTTTTTT
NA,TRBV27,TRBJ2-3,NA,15,CASTLWGGSTDTQYF,TGTGCCAGCACTCTCTGGGGCGGGAGCACAGATACGCAGTATTTT
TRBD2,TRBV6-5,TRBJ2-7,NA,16,CASSYSQLAGVHEQYF,TGTGCCAGCAGTTACTCGCAACTAGCGGGAGTCCACGAGCAGTACTTC
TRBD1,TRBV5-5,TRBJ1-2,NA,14,CASSLEGAPYGYTF,TGTGCCAGCAGCTTGGAGGGGGCCCCCTATGGCTACACCTTC
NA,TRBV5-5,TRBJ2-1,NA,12,CASSLTMGEQFF,TGTGCCAGCAGCTTGACGATGGGGGAGCAGTTCTTC
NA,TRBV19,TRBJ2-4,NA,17,CASSIGARKTTKNIQYF,TGTGCCAGTAGTATAGGGGCACGGAAGACGACCAAAAACATTCAGTACTTC
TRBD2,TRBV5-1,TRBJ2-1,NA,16,CASSSTSGGTYNEQFF,TGCGCCAGCAGCTCGACCTCGGGGGGTACCTACAATGAGCAGTTCTTC
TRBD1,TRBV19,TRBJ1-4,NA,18,CASSKGQGMSWVSEKLFF,TGTGCCAGTAGTAAGGGACAGGGGATGAGTTGGGTTAGTGAAAAACTGTTTTTT
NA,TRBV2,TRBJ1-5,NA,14,CASSPGQPNQPQHF,TGTGCCAGCAGTCCCGGACAGCCCAATCAGCCCCAGCATTTT
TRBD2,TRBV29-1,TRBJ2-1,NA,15,CSVSSGASGRFEQFF,TGCAGCGTATCTTCGGGGGCTAGCGGGAGGTTTGAGCAGTTCTTC
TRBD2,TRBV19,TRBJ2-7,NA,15,CASSSRNSGVYEQYF,TGTGCCAGTAGCTCTCGGAATAGCGGGGTCTACGAGCAGTACTTC
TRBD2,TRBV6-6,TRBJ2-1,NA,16,CASTSMGTSGHNEQFF,TGTGCCAGCACCTCCATGGGGACTAGCGGTCACAATGAGCAGTTCTTC
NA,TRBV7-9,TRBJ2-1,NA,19,CASGTEFPLPRGSPNEQFF,TGTGCCAGCGGGACAGAATTTCCCCTTCCGCGCGGGAGCCCCAATGAGCAGTTCTTC
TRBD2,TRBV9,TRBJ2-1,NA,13,CASEGLADNEQFF,TGTGCCAGCGAGGGACTAGCAGACAATGAGCAGTTCTTC
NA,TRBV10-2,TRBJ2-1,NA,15,CASRGRSSSYNEQFF,TGCGCCAGCAGGGGACGGAGTAGCTCCTACAATGAGCAGTTCTTC
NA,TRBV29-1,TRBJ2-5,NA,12,CSALGTQATQYF,TGCAGCGCGCTCGGGACTCAGGCGACCCAGTACTTC
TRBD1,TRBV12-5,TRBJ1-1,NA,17,CASGQGGRGHGNTEAFF,TGTGCTAGTGGGCAGGGAGGCAGGGGGCATGGGAACACTGAAGCTTTCTTT
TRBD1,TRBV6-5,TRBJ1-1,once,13,CASSYVGQSEAFF,TGTGCCAGCAGTTATGTGGGACAGTCTGAAGCTTTCTTT
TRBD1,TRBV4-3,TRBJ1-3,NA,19,CASSQVFRGLSNSGNTIYF,TGCGCCAGCAGCCAAGTGTTCAGGGGGCTATCAAACTCTGGAAACACCATATATTTT
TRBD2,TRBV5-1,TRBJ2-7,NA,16,CASREGSREGPYEQYF,TGCGCCAGCAGGGAGGGTTCGCGGGAGGGCCCCTACGAGCAGTACTTC
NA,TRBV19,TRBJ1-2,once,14,CASSILGQKNGYTF,TGTGCCAGTAGTATATTAGGACAGAAGAATGGCTACACCTTC
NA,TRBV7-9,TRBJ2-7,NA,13,CASASQGGYEQYF,TGTGCCAGCGCGAGCCAGGGAGGATACGAGCAGTACTTC
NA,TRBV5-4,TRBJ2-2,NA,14,CASSLVEGWGELFF,TGTGCCAGCAGCTTGGTTGAGGGTTGGGGGGAGCTGTTTTTT
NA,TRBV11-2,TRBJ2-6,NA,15,CASSLRGSGANVLTF,TGTGCCAGCAGTTTACGAGGATCTGGGGCCAACGTCCTGACTTTC
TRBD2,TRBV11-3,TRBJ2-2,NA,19,CASSLYYGTSGSRTGELFF,TGTGCCAGCAGCTTATACTACGGGACTAGCGGGAGCCGAACCGGGGAGCTGTTTTTT
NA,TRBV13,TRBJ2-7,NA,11,CASTAGYEQYF,TGTGCCAGCACTGCGGGGTACGAGCAGTACTTC
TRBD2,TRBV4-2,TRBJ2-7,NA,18,CASSQDLAGIAGVYEQYF,TGTGCCAGCAGCCAAGATTTGGCAGGAATAGCGGGAGTCTACGAGCAGTACTTC
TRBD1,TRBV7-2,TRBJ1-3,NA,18,CASSLSGQGLSSGNTIYF,TGTGCCAGCAGCTTATCTGGACAGGGACTAAGCTCTGGAAACACCATATATTTT
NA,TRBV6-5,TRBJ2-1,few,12,CASSSSDNEQFF,TGTGCCAGCAGTTCCTCGGACAATGAGCAGTTCTTC
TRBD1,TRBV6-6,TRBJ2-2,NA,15,CASSYGTGETGELFF,TGTGCCAGCAGTTATGGGACAGGGGAAACCGGGGAGCTGTTTTTT
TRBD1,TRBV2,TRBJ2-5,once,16,CASRPPGQGARETQYF,TGTGCCAGCAGGCCTCCGGGACAGGGGGCGCGTGAGACCCAGTACTTC
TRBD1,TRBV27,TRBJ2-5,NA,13,CASSRGLGETQYF,TGTGCCAGCAGTAGGGGGCTGGGAGAGACCCAGTACTTC
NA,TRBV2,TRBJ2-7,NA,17,CASSEDAGQPWVYEQYF,TGTGCCAGCAGTGAAGATGCAGGGCAGCCTTGGGTCTACGAGCAGTACTTC
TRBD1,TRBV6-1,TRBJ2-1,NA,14,CASIDRVSYNEQFF,TGTGCCAGCATCGACAGGGTCTCCTACAATGAGCAGTTCTTC
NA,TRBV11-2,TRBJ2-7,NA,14,CASSLKWASYEQYF,TGTGCCAGCAGCTTAAAGTGGGCCTCCTACGAGCAGTACTTC
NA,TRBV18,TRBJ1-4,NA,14,CASSPQGTAEKLFF,TGTGCCAGCTCACCCCAGGGTACGGCTGAAAAACTGTTTTTT
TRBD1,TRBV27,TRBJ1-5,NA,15,CASSTDRDSNQPQHF,TGTGCCAGCAGTACCGACAGGGATAGCAATCAGCCCCAGCATTTT
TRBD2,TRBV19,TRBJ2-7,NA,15,CASNPPGLASYEQYF,TGTGCCAGTAACCCCCCCGGACTAGCTTCCTACGAGCAGTACTTC
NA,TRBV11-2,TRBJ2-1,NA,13,CASTRDFSSEQFF,TGTGCCAGCACCCGGGACTTTAGTAGTGAGCAGTTCTTC
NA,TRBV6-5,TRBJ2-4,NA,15,CASSLGFATKNIQYF,TGTGCCAGCTCATTGGGGTTCGCGACCAAAAACATTCAGTACTTC
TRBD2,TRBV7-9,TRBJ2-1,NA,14,CASSFEGGMDEQFF,TGTGCCAGCAGCTTTGAGGGAGGGATGGATGAGCAGTTCTTC
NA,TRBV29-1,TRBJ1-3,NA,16,CSVEDPAGAHGNTIYF,TGCAGCGTTGAAGATCCTGCGGGGGCGCATGGAAACACCATATATTTT
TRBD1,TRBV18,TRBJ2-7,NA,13,CASSGTGGYEQYF,TGTGCCAGCTCAGGGACAGGGGGCTACGAGCAGTACTTC
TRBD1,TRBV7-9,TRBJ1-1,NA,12,CAGQGLSTEAFF,TGTGCCGGACAGGGTTTGAGCACTGAAGCTTTCTTT
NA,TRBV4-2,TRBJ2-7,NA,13,CASSQEKTGEQYF,TGTGCCAGCAGCCAAGAAAAGACTGGCGAGCAGTACTTC
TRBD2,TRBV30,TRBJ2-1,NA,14,CAWSFLAGSNEQFF,TGTGCCTGGAGTTTTCTAGCGGGAAGCAATGAGCAGTTCTTC
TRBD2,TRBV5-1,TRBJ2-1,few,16,CASSPEGLAGADEQFF,TGCGCCAGCAGCCCGGAGGGACTAGCGGGAGCGGATGAGCAGTTCTTC